A selection of T cell receptor beta chains follows, all from one sample in a study of CD8 T cells in Susac syndrome. TCRdb reprocessed the immunoSEQ multiplex PCR reads with MiXCR, giving one entry per CDR3 protein. The table includes 300,000 to 350,000 distinct CDR3 sequences, about 92% detected once. The sample taken for sequencing was CD4+ T cells from PBMCs. These receptors were obtained from a human donor with multiple sclerosis. Both conserved end residues are part of each CDR3. D genes are given only for firm matches. Clone size, where shown, is once, few, many, or a class for clones that have expanded.

J gene: TRBJ2-3; D gene: TRBD1; V gene: TRBV28; clone size: -; CDR3 DNA: TGTGCCAGCAGTTCCCGGGACAGGGATGGGTTAGATACGCAGTATTTT; CDR3 protein: CASSSRDRDGLDTQYF
J gene: TRBJ1-2; D gene: -; V gene: TRBV18; clone size: -; CDR3 DNA: TGTGCCAGCTCACCATACGGCCAGGGCGATGGCTACACCTTC; CDR3 protein: CASSPYGQGDGYTF
J gene: TRBJ2-4; D gene: -; V gene: TRBV18; clone size: -; CDR3 DNA: TGTGCCAGCTCAGCCTACAGGGACCCTACCAACATTCAGTACTTC; CDR3 protein: CASSAYRDPTNIQYF
J gene: TRBJ1-1; D gene: -; V gene: TRBV7-9; clone size: -; CDR3 DNA: TGTGCCAGCAGTTCGGGAGAAGTCGCAGTGAACACTGAAGCTTTCTTT; CDR3 protein: CASSSGEVAVNTEAFF
J gene: TRBJ1-4; D gene: -; V gene: TRBV5-1; clone size: -; CDR3 DNA: TGCGCCAGCAGCTCTCAGGGCCCGCCAAATGAAAAACTGTTTTTT; CDR3 protein: CASSSQGPPNEKLFF
J gene: TRBJ2-7; D gene: -; V gene: TRBV5-1; clone size: -; CDR3 DNA: TGCGCCAGCAGCTTGCTTCTGGGCTACGAGCAGTACTTC; CDR3 protein: CASSLLLGYEQYF
J gene: TRBJ1-1; D gene: -; V gene: TRBV19; clone size: -; CDR3 DNA: TGTGCCAGTAGTATTGGGGCAGGAATTGAAGCTTTCTTT; CDR3 protein: CASSIGAGIEAFF
J gene: TRBJ1-6; D gene: -; V gene: TRBV6-1; clone size: -; CDR3 DNA: TGTGCCAGCAGACTTTCCTCCGGGAGGATTAATTCACCCCTCCACTTT; CDR3 protein: CASRLSSGRINSPLHF
J gene: TRBJ2-1; D gene: -; V gene: TRBV29-1; clone size: -; CDR3 DNA: TGCAGCGTTGAGTGGGCTAGCGTTCACAATGAGCAGTTCTTC; CDR3 protein: CSVEWASVHNEQFF
J gene: TRBJ1-2; D gene: -; V gene: TRBV6-2/TRBV6-3; clone size: -; CDR3 DNA: TGTGCCAGCAGTTACTCCCTCCGGGATGGCTACACCTTC; CDR3 protein: CASSYSLRDGYTF
J gene: TRBJ2-5; D gene: -; V gene: TRBV5-1; clone size: -; CDR3 DNA: TGCGCCAGCAGCTTGACGGTGGGGCGGGAGACCCAGTACTTC; CDR3 protein: CASSLTVGRETQYF
J gene: TRBJ1-1; D gene: -; V gene: TRBV12-3/TRBV12-4; clone size: few; CDR3 DNA: TGTGCCAGCAGACGACAGGAAAACACTGAAGCTTTCTTT; CDR3 protein: CASRRQENTEAFF
J gene: TRBJ2-3; D gene: -; V gene: TRBV12-3/TRBV12-4; clone size: -; CDR3 DNA: TGTGCCAGCAGTCCGGGCCTCCTGGGGGCCACAGATACGCAGTATTTT; CDR3 protein: CASSPGLLGATDTQYF
J gene: TRBJ1-6; D gene: -; V gene: TRBV5-1; clone size: -; CDR3 DNA: TGCGCCAGCAGCTTCGACCGGGATTCACCCCTCCACTTT; CDR3 protein: CASSFDRDSPLHF
J gene: TRBJ2-3; D gene: -; V gene: TRBV12-3/TRBV12-4; clone size: -; CDR3 DNA: TGTGCCAGCAGTTTCGGACGGTTTCGAGATACGCAGTATTTT; CDR3 protein: CASSFGRFRDTQYF
J gene: TRBJ2-1; D gene: TRBD2; V gene: TRBV9; clone size: -; CDR3 DNA: TGTGCCAGCAGCTCCGGGGAGGGGACCTACAATGAGCAGTTCTTC; CDR3 protein: CASSSGEGTYNEQFF
J gene: TRBJ2-5; D gene: TRBD2; V gene: TRBV5-1; clone size: -; CDR3 DNA: TGCGCCAGCAGCACCGGAGCGGGGGCCTCGGTACGGACCCAGTACTTC; CDR3 protein: CASSTGAGASVRTQYF
J gene: TRBJ1-3; D gene: -; V gene: TRBV6-1; clone size: -; CDR3 DNA: TGTGCCAGCAGTGAATGGGACGGGAGCTCTGGAAACACCATATATTTT; CDR3 protein: CASSEWDGSSGNTIYF
J gene: TRBJ2-3; D gene: TRBD2; V gene: TRBV12-3/TRBV12-4; clone size: -; CDR3 DNA: TGTGCCAGCAGCGTAGCGGGGGGGCCCCCAGATACGCAGTATTTT; CDR3 protein: CASSVAGGPPDTQYF
J gene: TRBJ1-2; D gene: -; V gene: TRBV30; clone size: -; CDR3 DNA: TGTGCCTGGGACGGACTCCCCTATGGCTACACCTTC; CDR3 protein: CAWDGLPYGYTF
J gene: TRBJ2-5; D gene: -; V gene: TRBV6-5; clone size: -; CDR3 DNA: TGTGCCAGCAGTTACTCACCCGTCTCCGGGGAAGGGACCCAGTACTTC; CDR3 protein: CASSYSPVSGEGTQYF
J gene: TRBJ1-4; D gene: TRBD1; V gene: TRBV5-1; clone size: -; CDR3 DNA: TGCGCCAGCAGCTTGTGGACAGGGGGGGATGAAAAACTGTTTTTT; CDR3 protein: CASSLWTGGDEKLFF
J gene: TRBJ2-1; D gene: TRBD2; V gene: TRBV12-3/TRBV12-4; clone size: -; CDR3 DNA: TGTGCCAGCACCTCGGGACTAGCGGGAGGGGTTGAGCAGTTCTTC; CDR3 protein: CASTSGLAGGVEQFF
J gene: TRBJ2-4; D gene: TRBD2; V gene: TRBV2; clone size: -; CDR3 DNA: TGTGCCAGCAGTGAAGCCGAGGGGAGGGACATTCAGTACTTC; CDR3 protein: CASSEAEGRDIQYF
J gene: TRBJ1-1; D gene: -; V gene: TRBV30; clone size: -; CDR3 DNA: TGTGCCGGGGAGCGGGACAACTACATGAACACTGAAGCTTTCTTT; CDR3 protein: CAGERDNYMNTEAFF
J gene: TRBJ2-2; D gene: TRBD2; V gene: TRBV12-3/TRBV12-4; clone size: once; CDR3 DNA: TGTGCCAGCAGACCCCTAGCGGGAGTAGATTTTAGGACCGGGGAGCTGTTTTTT; CDR3 protein: CASRPLAGVDFRTGELFF
J gene: TRBJ2-7; D gene: -; V gene: TRBV4-2; clone size: -; CDR3 DNA: TGTGCCAGCAGACAAACCGGCCTAGCGTTCTACGAGCAGTACTTC; CDR3 protein: CASRQTGLAFYEQYF
J gene: TRBJ1-3; D gene: -; V gene: TRBV12-3/TRBV12-4; clone size: -; CDR3 DNA: TGTGCCAGCAGTTTAGTCCAGGGGAAGGACACCATATATTTT; CDR3 protein: CASSLVQGKDTIYF
J gene: TRBJ2-7; D gene: -; V gene: TRBV10-3; clone size: -; CDR3 DNA: TGTGCTACAGGAGGCATCGTTTCCTACGAGCAGTACTTC; CDR3 protein: CATGGIVSYEQYF
J gene: TRBJ2-7; D gene: -; V gene: TRBV5-6; clone size: -; CDR3 DNA: TGTGCCAGCAGCTTGGCCATGGCAGCTACCTACGAGCAGTACTTC; CDR3 protein: CASSLAMAATYEQYF
J gene: TRBJ2-7; D gene: -; V gene: TRBV19; clone size: -; CDR3 DNA: TGTGCCAGTTCGGTAGAGCCAAGCTCCTACGAGCAGTACTTC; CDR3 protein: CASSVEPSSYEQYF
J gene: TRBJ1-4; D gene: -; V gene: TRBV29-1; clone size: -; CDR3 DNA: TGCAGCGTTGCACAGGGCGCGGCTAATGAAAAACTGTTTTTT; CDR3 protein: CSVAQGAANEKLFF
J gene: TRBJ2-2; D gene: -; V gene: TRBV6-2/TRBV6-3; clone size: once; CDR3 DNA: TGTGCCAGCAGTTACTCCTGGGAGCTGTTTTTT; CDR3 protein: CASSYSWELFF
J gene: TRBJ2-1; D gene: TRBD2; V gene: TRBV12-3/TRBV12-4; clone size: -; CDR3 DNA: TGTGCCAGCACCCCGGCGGCTAGCGGGAGAGCTAGCGGGTTTGAGCAGTTCTTC; CDR3 protein: CASTPAASGRASGFEQFF
J gene: TRBJ2-3; D gene: -; V gene: TRBV6-2/TRBV6-3; clone size: -; CDR3 DNA: TGTGCCAGCAGTCGCCGCCTAGCAGTCACAGATACGCAGTATTTT; CDR3 protein: CASSRRLAVTDTQYF
J gene: TRBJ1-3; D gene: -; V gene: TRBV20-1; clone size: -; CDR3 DNA: TGCAGTGCCACCACAGGAAACTCTGGAAACACCATATATTTT; CDR3 protein: CSATTGNSGNTIYF
J gene: TRBJ1-2; D gene: -; V gene: TRBV12-3/TRBV12-4; clone size: -; CDR3 DNA: TGTGCCAGCAGCCCGAGGAGGCGATCCAACTATGGCTACACCTTC; CDR3 protein: CASSPRRRSNYGYTF
J gene: TRBJ2-7; D gene: TRBD2; V gene: TRBV12-5; clone size: -; CDR3 DNA: TGTGCTAGTGGTTTGGTACAGGGACTAGCGGGGACCGGCGGACCCTACGAGCAGTACTTC; CDR3 protein: CASGLVQGLAGTGGPYEQYF
J gene: TRBJ1-2; D gene: -; V gene: TRBV7-9; clone size: -; CDR3 DNA: TGTGCCAGCAGCTTCACATTCGCCGACAGGTTGAATGGCTACACCTTC; CDR3 protein: CASSFTFADRLNGYTF
J gene: TRBJ1-3; D gene: -; V gene: TRBV9; clone size: -; CDR3 DNA: TGTGCCAGCAGCGCCGTACCAGGGAGCTCTGGAAACACCATATATTTT; CDR3 protein: CASSAVPGSSGNTIYF
J gene: TRBJ2-6; D gene: -; V gene: TRBV3-1; clone size: -; CDR3 DNA: TGTGCCAGCAGCCAAGGCCGGGGCTCTGGGGCCAACGTCCTGACTTTC; CDR3 protein: CASSQGRGSGANVLTF
J gene: TRBJ1-1; D gene: -; V gene: TRBV30; clone size: -; CDR3 DNA: TGTGCCTGGGGCAAGTTCGGGAGGACTGAAGCTTTCTTT; CDR3 protein: CAWGKFGRTEAFF
J gene: TRBJ1-2; D gene: -; V gene: TRBV7-2; clone size: -; CDR3 DNA: TGTGCCAGCAGCTTGGGCAGGACCCTCTATGGCTACACCTTC; CDR3 protein: CASSLGRTLYGYTF
J gene: TRBJ1-5; D gene: -; V gene: TRBV2; clone size: -; CDR3 DNA: TGTGCCAGCAGTGATCCTCCGCACGGGGGCAATCAGCCCCAGCATTTT; CDR3 protein: CASSDPPHGGNQPQHF
J gene: TRBJ1-2; D gene: -; V gene: TRBV19; clone size: -; CDR3 DNA: TGTGCCAGTAGTATATACCAGGGCCATCTCTATGGCTACACCTTC; CDR3 protein: CASSIYQGHLYGYTF
J gene: TRBJ2-1; D gene: -; V gene: TRBV7-2; clone size: -; CDR3 DNA: TGTGCCGGTGGTCGGGCCTCCTACAATGAGCAGTTCTTC; CDR3 protein: CAGGRASYNEQFF
J gene: TRBJ2-3; D gene: -; V gene: TRBV12-3/TRBV12-4; clone size: -; CDR3 DNA: TGTGCCAGCAGCCCGGGAATTAGCACAGATACGCAGTATTTT; CDR3 protein: CASSPGISTDTQYF
J gene: TRBJ2-5; D gene: TRBD1; V gene: TRBV2; clone size: -; CDR3 DNA: TGTGCCAGCAGCTTACAGGGGACGTCCCAAGAGACCCAGTACTTC; CDR3 protein: CASSLQGTSQETQYF
J gene: TRBJ2-7; D gene: -; V gene: TRBV7-9; clone size: -; CDR3 DNA: TGTGCCAGCAGCCCTGACAATCCCCGGGAGCAGTACTTC; CDR3 protein: CASSPDNPREQYF
J gene: TRBJ1-1; D gene: -; V gene: TRBV18; clone size: -; CDR3 DNA: TGTGCCAGCTCTAACTTCTATCAGAGGAACACTGAAGCTTTCTTT; CDR3 protein: CASSNFYQRNTEAFF
J gene: TRBJ2-1; D gene: TRBD2; V gene: TRBV19; clone size: -; CDR3 DNA: TGTGCCAGTAGTTCGACCGGGACTAGCGGGTCGTGGGATCAGTTCTTC; CDR3 protein: CASSSTGTSGSWDQFF
J gene: TRBJ2-2; D gene: -; V gene: TRBV2; clone size: once; CDR3 DNA: TGTGCCAGCAGTGGTCTTACCCCAGGCGGGGAGCTGTTTTTT; CDR3 protein: CASSGLTPGGELFF
J gene: TRBJ1-1; D gene: TRBD1; V gene: TRBV6-5; clone size: -; CDR3 DNA: TGTGCCAGCAGTTACTCGCGGCACAGGGGGAACACTGAAGCTTTCTTT; CDR3 protein: CASSYSRHRGNTEAFF
J gene: TRBJ2-1; D gene: TRBD2; V gene: TRBV6-1; clone size: -; CDR3 DNA: TGTGCCAGCAGTGACAGGGGTCTAGCGGGACCCAATGAGCAGTTCTTC; CDR3 protein: CASSDRGLAGPNEQFF
J gene: TRBJ1-2; D gene: -; V gene: TRBV29-1; clone size: -; CDR3 DNA: TGCAGCGTTTGTCGACTCGACTATGGCTACACCTTC; CDR3 protein: CSVCRLDYGYTF
J gene: TRBJ2-7; D gene: -; V gene: TRBV7-2; clone size: -; CDR3 DNA: TGTGCCAGCAGCTCCTACGTTGTTGACGAGCAGTACTTC; CDR3 protein: CASSSYVVDEQYF
J gene: TRBJ2-2; D gene: TRBD1; V gene: TRBV5-1; clone size: -; CDR3 DNA: TGCGCCAGCAGCTTGGCCCTGGGGACAGGGAAGAACGGGGAGCTGTTTTTT; CDR3 protein: CASSLALGTGKNGELFF